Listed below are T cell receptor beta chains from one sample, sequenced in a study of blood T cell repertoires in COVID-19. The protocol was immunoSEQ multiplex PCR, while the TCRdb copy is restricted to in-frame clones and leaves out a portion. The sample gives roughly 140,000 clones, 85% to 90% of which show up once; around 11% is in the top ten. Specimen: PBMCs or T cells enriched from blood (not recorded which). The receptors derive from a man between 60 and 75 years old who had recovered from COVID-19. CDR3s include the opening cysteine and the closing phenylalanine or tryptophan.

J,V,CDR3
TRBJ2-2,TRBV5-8,CASSLAGTGYTGELFF
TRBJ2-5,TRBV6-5,CASSRQTQETQYF
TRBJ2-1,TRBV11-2,CASSLASGGPGGEFF
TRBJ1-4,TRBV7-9,CASSPRWTGYSEKLFF
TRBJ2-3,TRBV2,CASFTQTPGQPDTQYF
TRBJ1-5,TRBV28,CASIQSWQTQPQHF
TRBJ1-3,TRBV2,CASRSGQASSGNTIYF
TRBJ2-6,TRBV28,CASRLNSGSGANVLTF
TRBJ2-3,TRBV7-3,CASSLAGASSQYF
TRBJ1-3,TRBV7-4,CASSLAGHSRARNTIYF
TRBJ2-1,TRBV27,CATKTAGRYNEQFF
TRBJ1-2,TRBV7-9,CASSQGRGGYTF
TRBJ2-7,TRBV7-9,CASSLGGGTSYEQYF
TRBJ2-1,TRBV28,CASTKSQYNEQFF
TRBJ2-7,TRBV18,CASSPAGSRYEQYF
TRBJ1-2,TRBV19,CASSFTGDYGYTF
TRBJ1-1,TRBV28,CASSFLDVENTEAFF
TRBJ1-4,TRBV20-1,CSASEGGDYNEKLFF
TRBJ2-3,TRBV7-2,CASSPQDTQYF
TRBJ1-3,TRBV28,CASTGPGNTIYF
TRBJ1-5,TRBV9,CANPRDRYNQPQHF
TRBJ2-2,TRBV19,CASSHRGANTGELFF
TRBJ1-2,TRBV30,CAWSPALDYGYTF
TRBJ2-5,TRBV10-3,CAISDRSYQETQYF
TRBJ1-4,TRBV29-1,CSAARTGSYEKLFF
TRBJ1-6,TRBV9,CASSVFPGSNSPLHF
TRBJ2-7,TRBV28,CASSFSGRLYEQYF
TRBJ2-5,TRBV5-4,CASSFGGGAQETQYF
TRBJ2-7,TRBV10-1,CASKRDRGRSSEQYF
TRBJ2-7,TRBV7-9,CASSQRGQPYEQYF
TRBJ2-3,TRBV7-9,CASRQTGTDTQYF
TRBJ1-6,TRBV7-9,CASSLGPGQGASSPLHF
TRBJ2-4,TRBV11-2,CASSLVGGPNIQYF
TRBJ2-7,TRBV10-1,CASSRGEAYEQYF
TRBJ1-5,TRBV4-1,CASSQEGARGQPQHF
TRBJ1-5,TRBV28,CASLRETAGAQHF
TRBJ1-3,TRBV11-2,CASSFTGGSGNTIYF
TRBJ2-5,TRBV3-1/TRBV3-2,CASSQEVAGGFQETQYF
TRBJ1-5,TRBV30,CAWSVTGEQPQHF
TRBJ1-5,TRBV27,CASRTGFNQPQHF
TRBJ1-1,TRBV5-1,CASSWADTSFGAFF
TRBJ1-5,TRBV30,CAWSTVLSNQPQHF
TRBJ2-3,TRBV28,CASLIPNTDTQYF
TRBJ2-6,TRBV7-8,CASSPRGAANVLTF
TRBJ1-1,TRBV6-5,CASGFGAAEAFF
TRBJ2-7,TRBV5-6,CASSGAGYEQYF
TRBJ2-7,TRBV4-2,CASSQDGSSYEQYF
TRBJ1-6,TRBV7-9,CASSLSPPGMGYSPLHF
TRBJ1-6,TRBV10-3,CAISDSPRGAFSGNSPLHF
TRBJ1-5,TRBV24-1,CATSDSGTGEYQPQHF
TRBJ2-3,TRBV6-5,CASSPSGQQDTQYF
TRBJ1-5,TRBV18,CASSPDRADNQPQHF
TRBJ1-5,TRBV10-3,CAISGDRRNSNQPQHF
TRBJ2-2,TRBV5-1,CASSSTGRGGSGELFF
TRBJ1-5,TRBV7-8,CASSSRQGSQPQHF
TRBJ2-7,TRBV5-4,CASHRAGDSYEQYF
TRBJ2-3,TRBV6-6,CASARTRDTQYF